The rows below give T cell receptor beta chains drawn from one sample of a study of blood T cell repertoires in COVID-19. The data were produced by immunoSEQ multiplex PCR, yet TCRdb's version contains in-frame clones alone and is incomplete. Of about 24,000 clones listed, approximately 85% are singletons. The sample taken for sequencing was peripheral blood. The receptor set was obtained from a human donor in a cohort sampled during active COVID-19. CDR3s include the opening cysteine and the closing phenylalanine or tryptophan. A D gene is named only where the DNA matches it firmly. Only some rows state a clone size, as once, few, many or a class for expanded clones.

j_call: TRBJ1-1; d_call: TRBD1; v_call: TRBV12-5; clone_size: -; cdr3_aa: CASGLTLSGTENTEAFF; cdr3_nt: TGTGCTAGTGGTTTGACCCTGTCCGGGACAGAGAACACTGAAGCTTTCTTT
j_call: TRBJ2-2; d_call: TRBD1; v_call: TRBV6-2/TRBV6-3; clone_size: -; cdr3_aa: CASSYTKGARTGELFF; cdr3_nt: TGTGCCAGCAGTTACACGAAGGGGGCAAGGACCGGGGAGCTGTTTTTT
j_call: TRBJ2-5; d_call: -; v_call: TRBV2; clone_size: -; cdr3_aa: CASSDGGLQETQYF; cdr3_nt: TGTGCCAGCAGTGATGGGGGCTTACAAGAGACCCAGTACTTC
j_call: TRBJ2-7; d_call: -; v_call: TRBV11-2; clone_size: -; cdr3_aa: CASSAGTVSYEQYF; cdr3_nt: TGTGCCAGCAGCGCCGGGACTGTATCCTACGAGCAGTACTTC
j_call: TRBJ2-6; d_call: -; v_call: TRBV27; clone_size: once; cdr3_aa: CASSLFYGQTSGANVLTF; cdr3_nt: TGTGCCAGCAGTTTGTTCTATGGACAGACCTCTGGGGCCAACGTCCTGACTTTC
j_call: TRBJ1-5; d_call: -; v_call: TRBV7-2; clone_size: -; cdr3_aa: CASSPQSRNNQPQHF; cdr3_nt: TGTGCCAGCAGCCCCCAGTCCAGGAACAATCAGCCCCAGCATTTT
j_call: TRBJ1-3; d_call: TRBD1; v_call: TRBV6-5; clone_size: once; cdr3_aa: CASRGQGLSGNTIYF; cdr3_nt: TGTGCCAGCAGAGGACAGGGACTCTCTGGAAACACCATATATTTT
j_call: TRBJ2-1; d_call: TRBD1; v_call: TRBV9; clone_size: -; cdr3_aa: CASSVVGQGNEQFF; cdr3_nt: TGTGCCAGCAGCGTAGTAGGACAGGGCAATGAGCAGTTCTTC
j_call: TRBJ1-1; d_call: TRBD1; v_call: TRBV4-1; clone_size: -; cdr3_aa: CASSQVRGLGAEAFF; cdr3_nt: TGCGCCAGCAGCCAAGTTAGGGGGCTAGGGGCTGAAGCTTTCTTT
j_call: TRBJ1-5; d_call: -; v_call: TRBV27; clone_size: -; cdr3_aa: CASSLVLGGNQPQHF; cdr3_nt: TGTGCCAGCAGTTTAGTTCTTGGAGGCAATCAGCCCCAGCATTTT
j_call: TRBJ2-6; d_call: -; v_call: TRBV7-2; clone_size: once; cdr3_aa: CASSHLGQTSSGANVLTF; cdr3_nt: TGTGCCAGCAGTCACCTCGGACAGACCTCCTCTGGGGCCAACGTCCTGACTTTC
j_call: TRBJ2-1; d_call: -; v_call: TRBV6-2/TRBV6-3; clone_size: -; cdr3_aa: CASSTRPGDWSGSYNEQFF; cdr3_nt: TGTGCCAGCAGTACTAGGCCTGGGGACTGGAGTGGCTCCTACAATGAGCAGTTCTTC
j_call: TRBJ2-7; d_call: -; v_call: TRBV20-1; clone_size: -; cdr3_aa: CSAEMGQEQYF; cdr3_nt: TGCAGTGCGGAGATGGGGCAGGAGCAGTACTTC
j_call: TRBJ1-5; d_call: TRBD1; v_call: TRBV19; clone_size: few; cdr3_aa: CASSIGATGAYSNQPQHF; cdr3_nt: TGTGCCAGTAGTATTGGGGCCACAGGGGCTTATAGCAATCAGCCCCAGCATTTT